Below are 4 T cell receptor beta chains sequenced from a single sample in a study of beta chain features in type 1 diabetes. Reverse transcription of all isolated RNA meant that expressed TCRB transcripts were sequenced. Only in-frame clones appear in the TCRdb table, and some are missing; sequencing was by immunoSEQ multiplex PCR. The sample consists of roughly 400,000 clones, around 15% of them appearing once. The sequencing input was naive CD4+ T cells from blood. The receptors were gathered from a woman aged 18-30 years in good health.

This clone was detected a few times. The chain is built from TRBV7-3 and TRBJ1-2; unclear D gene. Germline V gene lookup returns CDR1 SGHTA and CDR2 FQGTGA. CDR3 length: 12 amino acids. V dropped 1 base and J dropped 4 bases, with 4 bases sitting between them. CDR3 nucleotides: TGTGCCAGCAGCTTAAGACTCTATGGCTACACCTTC. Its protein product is CASSLRLYGYTF.

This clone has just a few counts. The CDR3 nucleotides read TGTGCCAGCAGTTCAGGGACTCCTGGGGAGCAGTACTTC. The encoded protein is CASSSGTPGEQYF. This chain connects TRBV28 to TRBJ2-7, with D tentatively TRBD2 (6 bases). This CDR3 comprises 13 residues. Germline values: CDR1 MDHEN, CDR2 SYDVKM. The V gene lost 4 bases and the J gene lost 7 bases, with 14 bases spanning the gap.

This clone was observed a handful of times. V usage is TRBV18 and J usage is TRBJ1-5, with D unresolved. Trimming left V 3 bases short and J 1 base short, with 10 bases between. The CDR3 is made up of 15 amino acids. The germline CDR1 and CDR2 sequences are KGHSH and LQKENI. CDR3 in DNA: TGTGCCAGCTCACCGACGGGAGGCAGCAATCAGCCCCAGCATTTT. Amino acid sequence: CASSPTGGSNQPQHF.

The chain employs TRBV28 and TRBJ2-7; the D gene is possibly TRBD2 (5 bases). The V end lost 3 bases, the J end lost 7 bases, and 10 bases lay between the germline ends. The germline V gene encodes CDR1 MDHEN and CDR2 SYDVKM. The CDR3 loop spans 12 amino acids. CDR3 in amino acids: CASSFGSGEQYF. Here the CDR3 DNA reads TGTGCCAGCAGTTTCGGCTCGGGGGAGCAGTACTTC.